This T cell receptor (beta chain) was captured by sequencing in a study of blood T cell repertoires in COVID-19. Study overall: Acute and convalescent COVID-19 samples came from the United States, Italy and Spain. The analysed material was cDNA or gDNA that came from T cells, B-cell-depleted T cells, or PBMCs.

Germline V gene lookup returns CDR1 SGDLS and CDR2 YYNGEE. This CDR3 is built from 18 residues. V lost 4 bases, J lost 1 base, and 14 bases stayed unmatched. Seattle-derived patients entered the study during active infection and were followed longitudinally. In its sample, this clone was seen once. Original methodology: Using reference gene primer amplification, nucleated cell counts were estimated. The table came from immunoSEQ multiplex PCR; TCRdb's copy has only in-frame clones and leaves some out. That table is the source of V, J and clone size, and D and trimming were worked out from the DNA. The table has roughly 380,000 clones, roughly nine tenths seen once.

The V call is TRBV9, the J call TRBJ1-5, with 7 bases identical to TRBD1. This clonotype was sampled from a woman in her fifties or sixties with COVID-19, enrolled during active disease. The sequencing sample was made of peripheral blood. CDR3 in amino acids: CASSRRQGHFWSNQPQHF. For the CDR3, the DNA is TGTGCCAGCAGCAGACGACAGGGCCATTTTTGGAGCAATCAGCCCCAGCATTTT.